Shown below are 22 T cell receptor beta chains from a single sample sequenced in a study of long-term antiretroviral therapy in people with HIV. Researchers report immunoSEQ v3.0 was run at survey level. The data were produced by immunoSEQ multiplex PCR, yet TCRdb's version contains in-frame clones alone and is incomplete. The data show about 35,000 clones, around 74% seen once. This specimen consisted of unsorted PBMCs, obtained 3 years after starting antiretroviral therapy. These receptors originate from a man aged 45 to 65 with HIV.

V and J are TRBV6-1 and TRBJ2-6, with D uncertain. Germline assignment: CDR1 MNHNS and CDR2 SASEGT. The CDR3 is 13 amino acids. Trimming shortened V by 6 bases and J by 3 bases, and 6 bases separated the two germline ends. This CDR3 is CASRLFGANVLTF. The CDR3, as DNA: TGTGCCAGCAGATTATTTGGGGCCAACGTCCTGACTTTC.

This CDR3 reads CASSPQGNTGELFF. The CDR3 nucleotides read TGTGCCAGCTCACCACAGGGAAACACCGGGGAGCTGTTTTTT. This chain links TRBV18 with TRBJ2-2; no clear D. This CDR3 region has 14 residues. Germline V lookup: CDR1 KGHSH, CDR2 LQKENI. The V end was cut by 1 base, the J end by 2 bases, with 5 bases between.

This sequence joins TRBV6-1 and TRBJ1-1; D not resolved. The CDR3 has 11 residues. Germline V gives CDR1 MNHNS, CDR2 SASEGT. V shed 6 bases and J shed 0 bases, with 2 bases lying between them. CDR3 sequence reads: CASRLNTEAFF. The CDR3 DNA is TGTGCCAGCAGGTTGAACACTGAAGCTTTCTTT.

This clone was observed once. The chain employs TRBV5-4 and TRBJ2-1; either TRBD1 or TRBD2 may fit D (5 bases each). Germline V gene sequence: CDR1 SGHNT, CDR2 YYREEE (reference sequence). This CDR3 contains 16 residues. Trimming left V 3 bases short and J 7 bases short, with 20 bases between. CDR3 loop: CASSWSAARGVNEQFF. The CDR3 bases are TGTGCCAGCAGCTGGTCGGCAGCGAGAGGGGTTAATGAGCAGTTCTTC.

The rearrangement joins TRBV2 to TRBJ1-1; 7 bases agree with TRBD1. The CDR3 sequence is 16 residues long. J was trimmed by 4 bases and V by 6 bases; bases with no gene match: 14. The germline CDR1 and CDR2 sequences are SNHLY and FYNNEI. CDR3 in amino acids: CASSHIYRQGGTEAFF. The CDR3 DNA reads TGTGCCAGCAGCCATATTTACCGACAGGGTGGCACTGAAGCTTTCTTT. The entire variable domain, with the rest obtained from reference TRBV2 and TRBJ1-1, is as follows: EPEVTQTPSHQVTQMGQEVILRCVPISNHLYFYWYRQILGQKVEFLVSFYNNEISEKSEIFDDQFSVERPDGSNFTLKIRSTKLEDSAMYFCASSHIYRQGGTEAFFGQGTRLTVV.

J is TRBJ1-5 and V is TRBV27; 7 nucleotides align to TRBD1. This CDR3 region has 15 residues. V lost 7 bases to trimming and J lost 5 bases; unmatched junction nucleotides: 11. Germline V lookup: CDR1 MNHEY, CDR2 SMNVEV (reference sequence). CDR3 nucleotide sequence: TGTGCCAGCAAGCCAACCGACAGGGTCTATCAGCCCCAGCATTTT. It encodes CASKPTDRVYQPQHF.

This clone was observed a single time. J is TRBJ2-3 and V is TRBV27; 11 nucleotides agree with TRBD1. J lost 2 bases, V lost 6 bases, and 7 bases had no gene match. This CDR3 contains 16 residues. Germline V CDR1 and CDR2: MNHEY, SMNVEV (reference sequence). CDR3 sequence (DNA): TGTGCCAGCAGGGATAGGACAGGGGGCAACACAGATACGCAGTATTTT. This gives the protein CASRDRTGGNTDTQYF.

Only one count was recorded for this clone. This rearrangement joins TRBV20-1 to TRBJ1-1; the D is unclear. Germline V gene sequence: CDR1 DFQATT, CDR2 SNEGSKA (reference sequence). V lost 6 bases and J lost 6, with 11 bases in between. This CDR3 has 11 amino acids. The CDR3 sequence is CSAWHAAEAFF. DNA for the CDR3: TGCAGTGCGTGGCACGCCGCTGAAGCTTTCTTT.

There are a few counts of this clone. For the CDR3, the DNA is TGTGCCAGCAGCCAGAGCGGGGACAACTACGAGCAGTACTTC. It translates to CASSQSGDNYEQYF. The chain is built from TRBV4-2 and TRBJ2-7; D is possibly TRBD2 (7 bases). The V gene lost 3 bases and the J gene lost 3 bases, with 12 bases spanning the gap. Germline V CDR1 and CDR2: LGHNA, YNFKEQ. The CDR3 is made up of 14 amino acids.

This rearrangement joins TRBV7-8 to TRBJ2-2; possibly TRBD1 or TRBD2 for D (5 bases each). The CDR3 runs 14 residues. Germline values: CDR1 SGHVS, CDR2 FQNEAQ. V shed 6 bases and J shed 4 bases, with 12 bases lying between them. This CDR3 is CASRLGDRTGELFF. CDR3 nucleotide sequence: TGTGCCAGCAGGTTGGGGGACCGCACCGGGGAGCTGTTTTTT.

The chain combines TRBV14 with TRBJ2-5, with TRBD2 matching 10 bases. The trim removed 4 bases at V and 1 base at J, leaving 3 bases unmatched. The CDR3 length is 15 residues. Germline V gene sequence: CDR1 SGHDN, CDR2 FVKESK. CDR3 coding DNA: TGTGCCAGCAGCCCACGACTAGCGGGCCAAGAGACCCAGTACTTC. Residues: CASSPRLAGQETQYF. The full variable domain, in which reference TRBV14 and TRBJ2-5 provide the parts outside the CDR3, is EAGVTQFPSHSVIEKGQTVTLRCDPISGHDNLYWYRRVMGKEIKFLLHFVKESKQDESGMPNNRFLAERTGGTYSTLKVQPAELEDSGVYFCASSPRLAGQETQYFGPGTRLLVL.

The chain links TRBV6-6 to TRBJ1-2; TRBD1 aligns across 8 bases. Germline V gene lookup returns CDR1 MNHNY and CDR2 SVGAGI (reference sequence). Germline trimming cut 2 bases from V and 4 bases from J; bases unmatched to any gene: 6. The CDR3 consists of 15 residues. The CDR3 here is CASSYRGQGVYGYTF. CDR3 DNA sequence: TGTGCCAGCAGTTACCGAGGACAGGGAGTCTATGGCTACACCTTC.

The gene calls are TRBV5-5 and TRBJ1-1; D not resolved. Trimming pared 4 bases from V and 1 base from J, leaving 14 bases between. Germline V gives CDR1 SGHKS, CDR2 YYEKEE (reference sequence). The CDR3 totals 15 residues. CDR3 nucleotides: TGTGCCAGCAGCCTATCTCTCGCCAGGAACACTGAAGCTTTCTTT. This codes for CASSLSLARNTEAFF.

This clone was picked up one time. V usage is TRBV6-1 and J usage is TRBJ2-5, with 15 nucleotides matching TRBD2. Per germline, CDR1 MNHNS and CDR2 SASEGT. The V gene end was trimmed by 6 bases and the J gene end by 13 bases; junction bases not matched to a gene: 6. The CDR3 is 13 amino acids. The CDR3 protein is CASRGLAGGLSYF. The CDR3 bases are TGTGCCAGCAGGGGACTAGCGGGAGGCCTGTCGTACTTC.

V and J are TRBV9 and TRBJ1-5, with D unresolved. Looked up from germline, CDR1 is SGDLS and CDR2 is YYNGEE. Trimming removed 2 bases from V and 0 bases from J, with 21 bases in between. There are 19 residues in the CDR3. CDR3 sequence (DNA): TGTGCCAGCAGCGTGTACCTGGTCCCTATTACCAATAGCAATCAGCCCCAGCATTTT. The encoded protein is CASSVYLVPITNSNQPQHF.

The rearrangement joins TRBV14 to TRBJ2-1, with TRBD2 identical over 13 bases. The length of the CDR3 is 17 residues. The germline V gene has CDR1 SGHDN and CDR2 FVKESK. V lost 3 bases and J lost 6; bases outside the gene matches: 8. The CDR3 loop reads CASSQPPGLAGVNEQFF. In DNA form, the CDR3 reads TGTGCCAGCAGCCAGCCCCCAGGACTAGCGGGAGTCAATGAGCAGTTCTTC.

This chain uses TRBV2 with TRBJ1-5; D ambiguous. CDR1 SNHLY and CDR2 FYNNEI come from the germline V gene. V gave up 2 bases and J gave up 5 bases, with 16 bases separating them. The CDR3 spans 16 residues. CDR3 DNA sequence: TGTGCCAGCAGTGAAACGGGCGGGTCCCGATATCAGCCCCAGCATTTT. Protein: CASSETGGSRYQPQHF.

This clone has only a few counts. This chain links TRBV29-1 with TRBJ1-5; D is possibly TRBD1 (5 bases). The germline V gene encodes CDR1 SQVTM and CDR2 ANQGSEA. Trimming pared 4 bases from V and 6 bases from J, leaving 10 bases between. The length of the CDR3 is 12 residues. The CDR3 region has the DNA TGCAGCGTTGGGGAGGACATTCAGCCCCAGCATTTT. Its protein is CSVGEDIQPQHF.

The chain joins TRBV27 to TRBJ2-7; D is uncertain. CDR3 length: 15 residues. CDR1 and CDR2 (germline): MNHEY, SMNVEV (reference sequence). Trimming removed 0 bases from V and 3 bases from J, with 12 bases in between. DNA for the CDR3: TGTGCCAGCAGTTTATCAGTGGCAGGCCTCTACGAGCAGTACTTC. It specifies CASSLSVAGLYEQYF.

This clone was detected a few times. This rearrangement joins TRBV7-2 to TRBJ2-2; a possible D gene is TRBD1 (6 bases). CDR3 size: 16 residues. From germline, CDR1 is SGHTA and CDR2 FQGNSA. Trimming stripped 5 bases from V and 1 base from J, with 14 bases between. DNA of the CDR3: TGTGCCAGCAGCGCCCGGCCCAGGGGGAACACCGGGGAGCTGTTTTTT. This translates into CASSARPRGNTGELFF. The variable domain in full, completed from reference TRBV7-2 and TRBJ2-2, reads GAGVSQSPSNKVTEKGKDVELRCDPISGHTALYWYRQSLGQGLEFLIYFQGNSAPDKSGLPSDRFSAERTGGSVSTLTIQRTQQEDSAVYLCASSARPRGNTGELFFGEGSRLTVL.

The chain uses TRBV18 and TRBJ2-5, with 11 bases aligning to TRBD1. Germline V gene data show CDR1 as KGHSH and CDR2 as LQKENI. The CDR3 has 17 residues. Trimming took 7 bases from V and 2 from J; bases not matched to a gene: 12. DNA of the CDR3: TGTGCCAGCTTCCGAGGGACAGGGGGAACAACGCAAGAGACCCAGTACTTC. Translation: CASFRGTGGTTQETQYF. The variable domain in full, completed from reference TRBV18 and TRBJ2-5, reads NAGVMQNPRHLVRRRGQEARLRCSPMKGHSHVYWYRQLPEEGLKFMVYLQKENIIDESGMPKERFSAEFPKEGPSILRIQQVVRGDSAAYFCASFRGTGGTTQETQYFGPGTRLLVL.

The J gene is TRBJ2-5, the V gene TRBV7-2, with TRBD2 matching over 15 bases. This CDR3 comprises 17 residues. The V and J ends lost 1 base and 2 bases, in that order; junction bases with no gene match: 2. Per germline, CDR1 SGHTA and CDR2 FQGNSA. The CDR3 DNA follows: TGTGCCAGCAGCTTAGGGACTAGCGGGAGGGAACAAGAGACCCAGTACTTC. Protein: CASSLGTSGREQETQYF.